The 5 T cell receptor beta chains reported below all come from one sample, sequenced in a study of shared clonotypes between healthy human individuals. Measured with immunoSEQ multiplex PCR; TCRdb has only the in-frame clones, and not every one. The table has 2 million to 2.5 million clones, 90% to 97% seen once. Sequenced input: naive CD4+ T cells sorted from blood. Indicated subset: CD45RA+ positively selected. The receptors were gathered from a man aged 18 to 30 in good health.

The rearrangement uses TRBV5-4 and TRBJ1-5; 8 nucleotides agree with TRBD1. CDR1 is SGHNT, CDR2 YYREEE, per germline (reference sequence). This CDR3 is 17 amino acids long. J was trimmed by 1 base and V by 2 bases; bases with no gene match: 8. CDR3 region: CASSFTTGVGSNQPQHF. CDR3 nucleotides: TGTGCCAGCAGCTTTACGACAGGGGTGGGGAGCAATCAGCCCCAGCATTTT.

The rearrangement links TRBV9 to TRBJ2-5; 7 positions match TRBD1. Germline V gene data show CDR1 as SGDLS and CDR2 as YYNGEE. V shed 4 bases, J shed 3 bases, and the junction held 9 bases outside the gene matches. This CDR3 has 15 amino acids. The DNA of the CDR3 is TGTGCCAGCAGCACTCGACAGGGCGTGGAAGAGACCCAGTACTTC. It is translated as CASSTRQGVEETQYF.

The genes are TRBV5-1 and TRBJ1-1; 8 bases are shared with TRBD1. In germline, CDR1 is SGHRS, CDR2 YFSETQ. V shed 3 bases, J shed 5 bases, and the junction held 9 bases outside the gene matches. This CDR3 contains 15 residues. CDR3 region: CASSYSGQGWTEAFF. The CDR3 DNA is TGCGCCAGCAGCTATTCCGGACAGGGATGGACTGAAGCTTTCTTT.

V usage is TRBV30 and J usage is TRBJ1-5; 8 bases line up with TRBD1. The CDR3 contains 15 residues. The germline gives CDR1 GTSNPN, CDR2 SVGIG (reference sequence). The J segment lost 3 bases and the V segment lost 1 base, leaving 5 bases of the junction unmatched. CDR3 residues: CAWSASDRANQPQHF. The CDR3 DNA sequence: TGTGCCTGGAGTGCCTCGGACAGGGCCAATCAGCCCCAGCATTTT.

J is TRBJ2-7 and V is TRBV7-2; 10 bases are shared with TRBD2. The V gene's germline CDR1 is SGHTA and CDR2 FQGNSA. This CDR3 has 17 amino acids. Trimming cost V 3 bases and J 0 bases; bases outside gene matches: 8. The CDR3, as DNA: TGTGCCAGCAGCTTCACAGGGACTAGCGCACACTCCTACGAGCAGTACTTC. It codes for CASSFTGTSAHSYEQYF. The complete variable domain, with remaining parts taken from reference TRBV7-2 and TRBJ2-7, reads GAGVSQSPSNKVTEKGKDVELRCDPISGHTALYWYRQSLGQGLEFLIYFQGNSAPDKSGLPSDRFSAERTGGSVSTLTIQRTQQEDSAVYLCASSFTGTSAHSYEQYFGPGTRLTVT.